The sequence of this T cell receptor (beta chain) was determined in a study of shared clonotypes between healthy human individuals. Assay runs were performed at deep level. Method: immunoSEQ multiplex PCR; TCRdb's copy keeps in-frame clones and lacks some. Found here are 2,500,000 or so clones, over 85% of them singletons; the top ten hold 0.36%. Germline trimming cut 6 bases from V and 6 bases from J; bases unmatched to any gene: 8. Germline V gene lookup returns CDR1 MNHEY and CDR2 SVGAGI. The CDR3 is 15 residues long. A word on this clone: No antigen is known for it.

The donor population consisted of healthy HIV-negative adults with no recent acute infections or vaccinations. Study observations and caveats: Naive subsets typically showed greater estimated richness than memory subsets. Despite large depth, sorted-subset datasets appeared incompletely sequenced.

This chain joins TRBV6-5 and TRBJ2-1, with 10 positions matching TRBD2. The sample was naive CD4+ T cells from PBMCs. Subset noted: CD45RA+ positively selected. The sequence was obtained from a man between 18 and 35 years old in good health. Some clones in this sample may be carry-over from other donors' samples. The DNA for the CDR3 is TGTGCCAGCAGGACCGGGACTAGCGTATCCAATGAGCAGTTCTTC. Protein sequence: CASRTGTSVSNEQFF.